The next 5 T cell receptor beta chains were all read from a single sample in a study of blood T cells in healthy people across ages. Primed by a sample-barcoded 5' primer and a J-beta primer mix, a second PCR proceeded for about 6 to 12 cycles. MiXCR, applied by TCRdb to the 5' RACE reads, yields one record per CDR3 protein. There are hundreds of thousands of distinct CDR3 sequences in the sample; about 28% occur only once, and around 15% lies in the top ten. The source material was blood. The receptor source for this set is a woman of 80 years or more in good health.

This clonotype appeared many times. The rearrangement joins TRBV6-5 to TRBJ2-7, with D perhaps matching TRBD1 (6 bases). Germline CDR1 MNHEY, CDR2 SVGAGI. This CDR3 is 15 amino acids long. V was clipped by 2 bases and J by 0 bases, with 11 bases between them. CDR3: CASSYGGIVSYEQYF. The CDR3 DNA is TGTGCCAGCAGTTACGGGGGCATCGTCTCCTACGAGCAGTACTTC.

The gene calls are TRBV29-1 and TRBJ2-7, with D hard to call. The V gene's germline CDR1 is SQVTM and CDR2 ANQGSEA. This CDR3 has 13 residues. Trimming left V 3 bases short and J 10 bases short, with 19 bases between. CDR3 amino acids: CSVDLGMQETQYF. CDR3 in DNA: TGCAGCGTTGATCTGGGAATGCAAGAGACTCAGTACTTC.

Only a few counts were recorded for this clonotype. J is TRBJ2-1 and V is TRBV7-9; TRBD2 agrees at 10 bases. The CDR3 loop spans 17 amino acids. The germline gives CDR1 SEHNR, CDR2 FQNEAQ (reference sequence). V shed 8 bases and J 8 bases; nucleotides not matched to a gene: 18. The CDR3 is CASDTASGGAIPDEQFF. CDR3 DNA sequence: TGTGCCAGCGATACCGCAAGCGGGGGGGCTATTCCAGATGAGCAGTTCTTC.

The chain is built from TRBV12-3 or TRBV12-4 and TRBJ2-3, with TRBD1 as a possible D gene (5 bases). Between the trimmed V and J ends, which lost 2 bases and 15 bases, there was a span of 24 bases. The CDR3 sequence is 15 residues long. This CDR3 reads CASSLMKGRGDAEYF. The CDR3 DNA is TGTGCCAGCAGTTTAATGAAGGGGCGAGGAGATGCGGAATATTTT.

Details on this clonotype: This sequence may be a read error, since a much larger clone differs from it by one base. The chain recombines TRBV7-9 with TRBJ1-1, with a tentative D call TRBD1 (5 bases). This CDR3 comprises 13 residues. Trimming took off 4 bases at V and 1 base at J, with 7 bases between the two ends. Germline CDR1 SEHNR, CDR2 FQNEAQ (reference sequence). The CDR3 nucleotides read TGTGCCAGCAGCTGCAGGGAGAACACTGAAGCTTTCTTT. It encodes CASSCRENTEAFF.